This is a list of T cell receptor beta chains from one sample in a study of T cell repertoires in cytomegalovirus infection. One entry per CDR3 protein results from TCRdb running MiXCR on the reads. Counted here are about 490,000 distinct CDR3 sequences, about 30% occurring once; the ten biggest clones make up roughly 13%. The source material was PBMCs. Receptor source: a human donor in good health (CMV status not recorded). Some clones in this sample may be carry-over from other donors' samples. Each CDR3 is given with its conserved first and last residue. The D gene is left open where the match is weak. Size is stated for part of the rows, as once, few or many counts, or as a class when the clone is expanded.

TRBD1 TRBJ1-4 18 once TRBV14 TGTGCCAGCAGCCAAGAGGCCCTTGACAGGGTCGGGCGGGAAAAACTGTTTTTT CASSQEALDRVGREKLFF
. TRBJ2-7 14 . TRBV6-5 TGTGCCAGCAGTTACTCGGGCAGGGGGGCCGAGCAGTACTTC CASSYSGRGAEQYF
. TRBJ1-5 15 many TRBV2 TGTGCCAGCAGTGAAGGCAGGGAGAGCAATCAGCCCCAGCATTTT CASSEGRESNQPQHF
. TRBJ2-3 17 few TRBV19 TGTGCCAGTAGTATAGATCTATCAGGCCTCAGCACAGATACGCAGTATTTT CASSIDLSGLSTDTQYF
. TRBJ2-7 13 . TRBV7-9 TGTGCCAGCAGCCCCAGGTGGGGTTACGAGCAGTACTTC CASSPRWGYEQYF
. TRBJ1-1 14 . TRBV5-1 TGCGCCAGCAGCTTCCCACAGAATAACACTGAAGCTTTCTTT CASSFPQNNTEAFF
. TRBJ2-1 16 few TRBV19 TGTGCCAGTAGTTTCTCCGGGCCCGGGGCGGCCAATGAGCAGTTCTTC CASSFSGPGAANEQFF
. TRBJ2-7 15 . TRBV20-1 TGCAGTGCTAGACGGACAGCGGGATCTCCTTACGAGCAGTACTTC CSARRTAGSPYEQYF
TRBD2 TRBJ2-3 16 few TRBV7-6 TGTGCCAGCAGCTTTAGTTCTAGCGGACTCACAGATACGCAGTATTTT CASSFSSSGLTDTQYF
TRBD1 TRBJ1-5 15 . TRBV6-6 TGTGCCAGCAGGCGACAGGGTATTGGCAATCAGCCCCAGCATTTT CASRRQGIGNQPQHF
TRBD2 TRBJ2-3 15 many TRBV7-2 TGTGCCAGCAGCTGGAGCGGGATAAGCACAGATACGCAGTATTTT CASSWSGISTDTQYF
. TRBJ1-2 16 . TRBV6-2/TRBV6-3 TGTGCCAGCAGTTACTCTGCGGGGCCTGCTAACTATGGCTACACCTTC CASSYSAGPANYGYTF
. TRBJ1-2 14 few TRBV11-2 TGTGCCAGCAGCTTAGATGGGCCAGGTCGTGGCTACACCTTC CASSLDGPGRGYTF
. TRBJ1-5 16 many TRBV15 TGTGCCACCAGCCGGGGTGCGACAGACGGCAATCAGCCCCAGCATTTT CATSRGATDGNQPQHF
. TRBJ2-3 14 few TRBV12-3/TRBV12-4 TGTGCCAGCAGTTGGATAGCGAGCACAGATACGCAGTATTTT CASSWIASTDTQYF
TRBD2 TRBJ2-3 12 . TRBV19 TGTGCCAGTATGACTAGCGGAGATACGCAGTATTTT CASMTSGDTQYF
. TRBJ1-1 17 . TRBV15 TGTGCCACCAGCAGAGATGGCGGCAGCCCAAGAAACACTGAAGCTTTCTTT CATSRDGGSPRNTEAFF
. TRBJ2-6 14 many TRBV19 TGTGCCAGTAGACCCAACTCTGGGGCCAACGTCCTGACTTTC CASRPNSGANVLTF
. TRBJ1-2 13 . TRBV6-1 TGTGCCAGCAGTGAGAGACCCCGACAGGGCTACACCTTC CASSERPRQGYTF
. TRBJ2-1 14 . TRBV2 TGTGCCAGCAGCCTAGCCACCATTTACAATGAGCAGTTCTTC CASSLATIYNEQFF
TRBD2 TRBJ2-5 13 . TRBV7-2 TGTGCCAGCATGAGCGGGGTTCGAGAGACCCAGTACTTC CASMSGVRETQYF